This TCR beta chain was recovered during a study of T-cell reconstitution after alpha-beta-depleted transplantation in children (dated by TCRdb to 2016 to 2018). A note on the overall study: T-cell immune reconstitution after TCRalphabeta/CD19-depleted allogeneic hematopoietic cell transplantation in children was quantitatively tracked in the study by means of TCR repertoire profiling.

Trimming removed 0 bases from V and 3 bases from J, leaving 5 bases between the germline ends. CDR1 DFQATT and CDR2 SNEGSKA are derived from the germline V gene (reference sequence). Inclusive of the bounding cysteine and phenylalanine, the CDR3 is 13 residues long. Only CDR3 DNA is held: 39 bases, read in frame from base 1. In this sample, this clonotype turned up a few times. Its antigen is still unknown. It has no much larger one-base neighbor in the sample; base qualities were not kept. Study-wide findings and limitations: In some patients, high TCRbeta diversity at day 60 was attributed to recipient T cells and intrathymic progenitors that had survived conditioning. The apparently early alphabetaT-cell count recovery about two months after transplant was reportedly dependent on only several hundred rapidly expanded clones derived from non-depleted graft cells. The frequencies of hyperexpanded clones fell over the following months, and after one year, T-cell counts and TCRbeta diversity were mostly attributed to newly produced T cells.

Library construction relied on PCR. The sequencer listed for this sample is Illumina HiSeq 2500. Molecular barcoding was employed in the preparation of TCR libraries, with unique molecular identifiers being used to normalize TCRbeta repertoire quantification. Clones were called with MiXCR by TCRdb after fastp trimmed the public reads at Q25, and only in-frame beta chains were retained. Records with the same CDR3 protein are collapsed into one entry carrying the most frequent genes and DNA. The sample data list roughly 790,000 distinct CDR3 sequences, and around 15% of these were observed just once. The top ten constitute 5% of the sample. The treatment or condition label on this specimen signifies: allogeneic hematopoietic cell transplantation with graft depleted of TCRalphabeta T cells and CD19 B cells. TCRalphabeta/CD19-depleted allogeneic hematopoietic cell grafts were given to the transplant recipients, all of whom were children.

The sample here was PBMCs, mostly from graft donor cells, taken 360 days after TCRalphabeta/CD19-depleted stem cell transplant. The sequence was obtained from a male patient aged 5 to 17 who had a stem cell transplant for acute lymphoblastic leukemia, so the T cells may come from the graft donor. The chain links TRBV20-1 with TRBJ2-2, with the D gene not confidently named. The bases are TGCAGTGCTAGAGAACAGCACACCGGGGAGCTGTTTTTT. Its translation is CSAREQHTGELFF.